A selection of T cell receptor beta chains follows, all from one sample in a study of blood T cell repertoires in COVID-19. Profiled with immunoSEQ multiplex PCR; TCRdb holds only in-frame clones, not every one. The data hold about 260,000 clones, with roughly 87% observed a single time. The sample consisted of peripheral blood. These receptors were collected from a woman aged 50 to 60 who had recovered from COVID-19. Each CDR3 is given with its conserved first and last residue. Fields, in order: V gene, J gene, D gene, clone size, CDR3 DNA, CDR3 protein. The D gene is left open where the match is weak. Clone size, where shown, is once, few, many, or a class for clones that have expanded.

TRBV4-1	TRBJ2-7	TRBD2	few	TGCGCCAGCAGCCAAGTACTAGCGGGCTCCTACGAGCAGTACTTC	CASSQVLAGSYEQYF
TRBV10-3	TRBJ2-2	TRBD1	.	TGTGGCACAGGGGGCGAGGACACCGGGGAGCTGTTTTTT	CGTGGEDTGELFF
TRBV28	TRBJ2-7	.	.	TGTGCCAGCAGCTGGGGGTCCGGGGGTTACGAGCAGTACTTC	CASSWGSGGYEQYF
TRBV25-1	TRBJ2-1	TRBD2	.	TGTGCCAGCAGTGAATATGGTAGCGGGGGCTACAATGAGCAGTTCTTC	CASSEYGSGGYNEQFF
TRBV9	TRBJ1-4	.	.	TGTGCCAGCAGCGCCCAGATGGCAGCGAATGAAAAACTGTTTTTT	CASSAQMAANEKLFF
TRBV24-1	TRBJ1-5	.	.	TGTGCCAATGACACGAAAGATCAGCCCCAGCATTTT	CANDTKDQPQHF
TRBV7-9	TRBJ1-1	TRBD1	.	TGTGCCAGCATGGGGCCAGGGGGCTTTACTGAAGCTTTCTTT	CASMGPGGFTEAFF
TRBV7-2	TRBJ2-7	TRBD2	few	TGTGCCAGCAGCCCCCGTATTACTAGCGAATACTTCTCCTACGAGCAGTACTTC	CASSPRITSEYFSYEQYF
TRBV2	TRBJ2-1	.	.	TGTGCCTCCTCTGAGCTCACAGTCGTCTACAATGAGCAGTTCTTC	CASSELTVVYNEQFF
TRBV9	TRBJ1-3	.	.	TGTGCCAGCAGCCCTCGGGGGTGGGGAAACACCATATATTTT	CASSPRGWGNTIYF
TRBV20-1	TRBJ2-5	.	.	TGCAGTGCTAGTGGACAGCCTAACCAAGAGACCCAGTACTTC	CSASGQPNQETQYF
TRBV18	TRBJ2-3	TRBD2	.	TGTGCCAGCTCACCGTTCCACGGGGGGGCCGCAGATACGCAGTATTTT	CASSPFHGGAADTQYF
TRBV20-1	TRBJ2-7	.	.	TGCAGTGCTAGTTACGGGGGTTCCTACGAGCAGTACTTC	CSASYGGSYEQYF
TRBV10-3	TRBJ2-5	.	.	TGTGCCATCAGTCAGGGGTTAGGGGAGACCCAGTACTTC	CAISQGLGETQYF
TRBV30	TRBJ2-1	.	.	TGTGCCTGGCACAGGCTAGAGTACAATGAGCAGTTCTTC	CAWHRLEYNEQFF
TRBV6-5	TRBJ1-5	TRBD1	.	TGTGCCAGCAGTATCGGGACAGGGCCTCATCAGCCCCAGCATTTT	CASSIGTGPHQPQHF
TRBV19	TRBJ1-1	.	.	TGTGCCAGTAGTTACGCAGTGAACACTGAAGCTTTCTTT	CASSYAVNTEAFF
TRBV19	TRBJ2-7	TRBD1	.	TGTGCCAGTAGCCGGACAGGGGGCTCCTACGAGCAGTACTTC	CASSRTGGSYEQYF
TRBV9	TRBJ1-5	TRBD1	once	TGTGCCAGCAGCCCCCGGACAGGGCACAATCAGCCCCAGCATTTT	CASSPRTGHNQPQHF
TRBV2	TRBJ1-2	TRBD1	.	TGTGCCAGCAAAACTATGGGGACAGTTCTTCTACCTAACTATGGCTACACCTTC	CASKTMGTVLLPNYGYTF
TRBV30	TRBJ1-2	TRBD1	.	TGTGCCTGGGTGACAGGGTCGAGGGGTGGCTACACCTTC	CAWVTGSRGGYTF
TRBV7-2	TRBJ2-7	.	.	TGTGCCAGCAGCTCCGCCTACGAGCAGTACTTC	CASSSAYEQYF
TRBV27	TRBJ2-1	TRBD1	once	TGTGCCAGCAGTACAAAGGGTGCAGGGGGCGCGGGCAATGAGCAGTTCTTC	CASSTKGAGGAGNEQFF
TRBV19	TRBJ1-1	.	.	TGTGCCACCCAGGGTTACACTGAAGCTTTCTTT	CATQGYTEAFF
TRBV5-5	TRBJ1-2	.	.	TGTGCCAGCAGCCATCATGAATTCAGCGGACCCAACTATGGCTACACCTTC	CASSHHEFSGPNYGYTF
TRBV10-3	TRBJ1-4	.	.	TGTGCCATCAGTGAGGAAAGTTCAGGGGCTAATGAAAAACTGTTTTTT	CAISEESSGANEKLFF
TRBV5-1	TRBJ1-4	.	.	TGCGCCAGCAGCGACCCGCAGGGAACCACAACTAATGAAAAACTGTTTTTT	CASSDPQGTTTNEKLFF
TRBV19	TRBJ2-1	.	.	TGTGCCAGTAGTGCTCGCCGGGTCCACTCCTACAATGAGCAGTTCTTC	CASSARRVHSYNEQFF
TRBV9	TRBJ1-2	TRBD1	.	TGTGCCAGCAGCGGAATCAGGGGGCGGTACGGCTACACCTTC	CASSGIRGRYGYTF
TRBV10-3	TRBJ1-2	.	.	TGTGCCATCAGTGAGTCGCAGGGAACCTATGGCTACACCTTC	CAISESQGTYGYTF
TRBV7-9	TRBJ1-1	TRBD1	.	TGTGCCAGCAGCTTACCCCTCGACAGGGGGAACACTGAAGCTTTCTTT	CASSLPLDRGNTEAFF
TRBV2	TRBJ2-7	.	.	TGTGCCAGCAGTGACAGGGCTTTAGACGAGCAGTACTTC	CASSDRALDEQYF
TRBV2	TRBJ2-7	TRBD1	.	TGTGCCAGCACCGTCTTACAGGGGAAGGGCGAGCAGTACTTC	CASTVLQGKGEQYF
TRBV6-1	TRBJ1-2	TRBD1	.	TGTGCCAGCAGTGAGGGGACAGCCTCTCCTAGGGGCTACACCTTC	CASSEGTASPRGYTF
TRBV30	TRBJ1-3	TRBD1	.	TGTGCCTGGGGTACAGGGGTTTTTGGAAACACCATATATTTT	CAWGTGVFGNTIYF
TRBV5-1	TRBJ1-2	.	once	TGCGCCAGCAGCTTGGCGGAGATGGGTAGTTATGGCTACACCTTC	CASSLAEMGSYGYTF
TRBV2	TRBJ2-7	.	.	TGTGCCAGCAGTGTCAACTACGAGCAGTACTTC	CASSVNYEQYF
TRBV4-2	TRBJ2-7	.	.	TGTGCCAGCAGCCAAGGCTGGCGGGATGACGCTGGGAGCGAGCAGTACTTC	CASSQGWRDDAGSEQYF
TRBV27	TRBJ1-2	.	once	TGTGCCAGCAGTTCCGGGGTTCGGGGCTACACCTTC	CASSSGVRGYTF
TRBV25-1	TRBJ2-1	TRBD2	.	TGTGCCAGCAGTGAATGGGGCGGACTAGCGGGACATGAGCAGTTCTTC	CASSEWGGLAGHEQFF
TRBV6-6	TRBJ2-7	TRBD2	.	TGTGCCAGCAGCCTTTCTAGCGGGAGCCTTCTAGGGGAGCAGTACTTC	CASSLSSGSLLGEQYF
TRBV7-2	TRBJ2-3	TRBD1	once	TGTGCCAGCAGCCCGGGGACAGGAGGCACAGATACGCAGTATTTT	CASSPGTGGTDTQYF
TRBV18	TRBJ2-1	.	.	TGTGCCAGCTCGGTTGGGAGGAATAATGAGCAGTTCTTC	CASSVGRNNEQFF
TRBV27	TRBJ1-3	.	.	TGTGCCAGCAGTTTATCCGAGGGAAACACCATATATTTT	CASSLSEGNTIYF
TRBV10-3	TRBJ1-1	TRBD1	.	TGTGCCATCGGGGATACGGGACAGGTCCCTGAAGCTTTCTTT	CAIGDTGQVPEAFF
TRBV30	TRBJ2-7	.	once	TGTGCCTGGAGTGTAGTGGCCGCCTACGAGCAGTACTTC	CAWSVVAAYEQYF
TRBV27	TRBJ2-3	TRBD2	.	TGTGCCAGCAGTTCATTTGGGTTAGCGGGGGGGCGCACAGATACGCAGTATTTT	CASSSFGLAGGRTDTQYF
TRBV27	TRBJ2-7	.	.	TGTGCCAGCAGTGTAGGGGAAGGCTACGAGCAGTACTTC	CASSVGEGYEQYF
TRBV7-9	TRBJ1-1	.	once	TGTGCCAGCAGCCTCACGGGATCTTCCACTGAAGCTTTCTTT	CASSLTGSSTEAFF
TRBV12-1	TRBJ2-7	.	.	TGTGCCAGCAGCCTCCGGGACACCCCTCACGAGCAGTACTTC	CASSLRDTPHEQYF
TRBV15	TRBJ1-5	.	.	TGTGCCACCAGCAGAGAGGGAGGAAGGAGCAATCAGCCCCAGCATTTT	CATSREGGRSNQPQHF
TRBV7-6	TRBJ1-5	.	.	TGTGCCAGCAGCCAAGCGGGGTTAGGCAATCAGCCCCAGCATTTT	CASSQAGLGNQPQHF
TRBV24-1	TRBJ2-1	.	.	TGTGCCACCAGTGATCCCAGGACAGCGGATGAGCAGTTCTTC	CATSDPRTADEQFF
TRBV4-3	TRBJ1-1	.	.	TGCGCCAGCAGCCAAGATCCAGGGTTGAACACTGAAGCTTTCTTT	CASSQDPGLNTEAFF
TRBV12-3/TRBV12-4	TRBJ1-2	.	.	TGTGCCAGCAGTTCCCAGGTTGCCTATGGCTACACCTTC	CASSSQVAYGYTF
TRBV5-6	TRBJ1-2	.	.	TGTGCCAGCAGCTTTTCGGCTGCTCAGGGTGGATACTATGGCTACACCTTC	CASSFSAAQGGYYGYTF
TRBV2	TRBJ2-3	.	few	TGTGCCAGCAGTGTAGAGGATACGCAGTATTTT	CASSVEDTQYF
TRBV6-6	TRBJ1-5	.	.	TGTGCCAGCACCCCCCAGGAGGGGTATCAGCCCCAGCATTTT	CASTPQEGYQPQHF
TRBV12-3/TRBV12-4	TRBJ2-7	.	.	TGTGCCAGCAGTTTTGGGGGGTACGAGCAGTACTTC	CASSFGGYEQYF